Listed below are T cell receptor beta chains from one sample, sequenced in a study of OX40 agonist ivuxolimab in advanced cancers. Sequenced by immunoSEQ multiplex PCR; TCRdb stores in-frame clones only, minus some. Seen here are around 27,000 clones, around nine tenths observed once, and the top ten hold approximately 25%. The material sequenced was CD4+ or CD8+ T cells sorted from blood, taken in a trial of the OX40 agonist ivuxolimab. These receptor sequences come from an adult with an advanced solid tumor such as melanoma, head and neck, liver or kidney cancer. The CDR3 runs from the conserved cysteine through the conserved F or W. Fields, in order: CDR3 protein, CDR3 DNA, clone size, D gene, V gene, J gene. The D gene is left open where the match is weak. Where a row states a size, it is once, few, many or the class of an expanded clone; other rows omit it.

CASRLPISGSSDTQYF	TGTGCCAGCAGGCTACCAATTAGCGGGAGTTCAGATACGCAGTATTTT	-	TRBD2	TRBV7-9	TRBJ2-3
CASSPGWGSYNEQFF	TGTGCCAGCAGCCCCGGGTGGGGCTCCTACAATGAGCAGTTCTTC	-	-	TRBV11-2	TRBJ2-1
CASSMTTGLFTEAFF	TGTGCCAGTAGTATGACGACAGGGTTATTTACTGAAGCTTTCTTT	-	TRBD1	TRBV19	TRBJ1-1
CASSLTGGLIWSEQFF	TGCGCCAGCAGCCTAACAGGCGGACTGATTTGGAGTGAGCAGTTCTTC	-	-	TRBV5-1	TRBJ2-1
CASSASGADYNEQFF	TGTGCCAGCAGCGCTAGCGGAGCAGACTACAATGAGCAGTTCTTC	-	TRBD2	TRBV7-9	TRBJ2-1
CASSVGPAYEQYF	TGTGCCAGCAGCGTAGGGCCGGCCTACGAGCAGTACTTC	-	-	TRBV7-8	TRBJ2-7
CASSLGRQGWGTEAFF	TGCGCCAGCAGCTTGGGTAGACAGGGGTGGGGCACTGAAGCTTTCTTT	-	TRBD1	TRBV5-1	TRBJ1-1
CASSLGQGADIQYF	TGTGCCAGCAGTTTGGGACAGGGGGCAGACATTCAGTACTTC	-	TRBD1	TRBV27	TRBJ2-4
CASNGLDTDTQYF	TGTGCCAGCAACGGACTGGACACAGATACGCAGTATTTT	-	-	TRBV2	TRBJ2-3
CASHAGKSYQETQYF	TGTGCCAGCCATGCGGGGAAATCCTACCAAGAGACCCAGTACTTC	-	-	TRBV27	TRBJ2-5
CASGIGVSSLAPLHF	TGTGCCAGCGGGATTGGGGTATCCTCGTTGGCACCCCTCCACTTT	-	-	TRBV6-6	TRBJ1-6
CASSFGKLAGPSETQYF	TGTGCCAGCAGCTTCGGTAAACTAGCGGGGCCCTCAGAGACCCAGTACTTC	-	TRBD2	TRBV5-4	TRBJ2-5
CASSPGLVRHEQYF	TGTGCCAGCAGTCCGGGACTAGTTCGGCACGAGCAGTACTTC	once	TRBD2	TRBV27	TRBJ2-7
CASSRDPDLPRVDEQFF	TGTGCCAGCAGCCGAGACCCCGACTTGCCCCGGGTTGATGAGCAGTTCTTC	-	-	TRBV14	TRBJ2-1
CASSLNLRDSNTEAFF	TGTGCCAGCAGTTTAAATCTCCGGGACAGTAACACTGAAGCTTTCTTT	-	TRBD1	TRBV28	TRBJ1-1
CASSQGRQGASQSTDTQYF	TGCGCCAGCAGCCAAGGTCGACAGGGGGCTTCTCAGAGCACAGATACGCAGTATTTT	-	TRBD1	TRBV4-3	TRBJ2-3
CASSQEILAGNTDTQYF	TGCGCCAGCAGCCAAGAAATCCTAGCGGGAAACACAGATACGCAGTATTTT	once	TRBD2	TRBV4-1	TRBJ2-3
CASSLLNRGAEAFF	TGTGCCAGCAGTTTGTTAAACAGGGGAGCTGAAGCTTTCTTT	once	TRBD1	TRBV27	TRBJ1-1
CASSQGDSTYEQYF	TGTGCCAGCAGCCAAGGGGACAGTACCTACGAGCAGTACTTC	-	TRBD1	TRBV4-2	TRBJ2-7
CASSERLAGVSPYEQYF	TGTGCCAGCAGTGAAAGACTAGCGGGAGTGAGCCCCTACGAGCAGTACTTC	-	TRBD2	TRBV2	TRBJ2-7
CASSYSTGDYTEAFF	TGTGCCAGCAGTTACTCGACAGGGGATTACACTGAAGCTTTCTTT	-	TRBD1	TRBV6-5	TRBJ1-1
CASSPGLVGYEQYF	TGTGCCAGCAGTCCGGGACTAGTAGGGTACGAGCAGTACTTC	-	TRBD2	TRBV27	TRBJ2-7
CAISDPASPANNEQFF	TGTGCCATCAGTGACCCCGCTAGCCCCGCTAACAATGAGCAGTTCTTC	-	-	TRBV10-3	TRBJ2-1
CASSVLAFTDTQYF	TGTGCCAGCAGTGTTCTAGCGTTCACAGATACGCAGTATTTT	once	-	TRBV6-1	TRBJ2-3
CASSPTSGRYEQYF	TGTGCCAGCAGCCCGACTAGCGGGAGGTACGAGCAGTACTTC	-	TRBD2	TRBV11-3	TRBJ2-7
CASSKAGANTGELFF	TGTGCCAGTTCCAAGGCGGGAGCGAACACCGGGGAGCTGTTTTTT	-	TRBD2	TRBV19	TRBJ2-2
CASSPRQVLIYEQYF	TGTGCCAGTAGCCCTAGACAGGTTCTAATTTACGAGCAGTACTTC	-	-	TRBV19	TRBJ2-7
CASSENGQGADEQYF	TGTGCCAGCAGCGAGAACGGACAGGGGGCGGACGAGCAGTACTTC	once	TRBD1	TRBV9	TRBJ2-7
CASSWQSDLNTEAFF	TGTGCCAGCAGCTGGCAGTCCGACCTGAACACTGAAGCTTTCTTT	-	-	TRBV13	TRBJ1-1
CAISSPPGTGLYNEQFF	TGTGCCATCAGTTCCCCTCCCGGGACAGGGCTCTACAATGAGCAGTTCTTC	-	TRBD1	TRBV10-3	TRBJ2-1
CASSLGQLGLRYF	TGTGCCAGCAGTTTGGGACAGCTGGGGCTACGGTACTTC	-	TRBD1	TRBV7-2	TRBJ2-5
CASSVRLAAKKNIQYF	TGTGCCAGCAGCGTCCGACTAGCGGCCAAAAAAAACATTCAGTACTTC	-	TRBD2	TRBV13	TRBJ2-4
CASSQTAPLSHGYTF	TGTGCCAGCAGCCAGACAGCGCCCCTTTCTCATGGCTACACCTTC	-	-	TRBV27	TRBJ1-2
CASSLEVTVSYEQYF	TGTGCCAGCAGCTTAGAAGTGACTGTCTCCTACGAGCAGTACTTC	few	-	TRBV11-2	TRBJ2-7
CASSSGLYNEQFF	TGTGCCAGCAGCTCGGGCCTTTATAATGAGCAGTTCTTC	once	-	TRBV5-8	TRBJ2-1
CASSLQGMQETQYF	TGTGCCAGCAGTTTACAGGGGATGCAAGAGACCCAGTACTTC	-	TRBD1	TRBV6-1	TRBJ2-5
CASNSLGPTYEQYF	TGTGCCAGCAATAGTTTAGGTCCCACCTACGAGCAGTACTTC	-	-	TRBV27	TRBJ2-7
CASSLGERVPYNEQFF	TGTGCCAGCAGCTTAGGGGAGCGGGTCCCCTACAATGAGCAGTTCTTC	-	-	TRBV11-2	TRBJ2-1
CAWSGGRIGELFF	TGTGCCTGGAGCGGGGGTAGGATCGGGGAGCTGTTTTTT	-	-	TRBV30	TRBJ2-2
CASSQVTGGPYEQYF	TGCGCCAGCAGCCAAGTTACGGGAGGGCCTTACGAGCAGTACTTC	once	TRBD2	TRBV4-1	TRBJ2-7
CAWSVGNNYEQYF	TGTGCCTGGAGTGTTGGTAATAACTACGAGCAGTACTTC	-	-	TRBV30	TRBJ2-7
CASSGRGFPDTDTQYF	TGTGCCAGCAGTGGGAGGGGATTTCCCGACACAGATACGCAGTATTTT	-	-	TRBV2	TRBJ2-3
CASSLGNTEAFF	TGTGCCAGTAGTTTAGGCAACACTGAAGCTTTCTTT	-	-	TRBV19	TRBJ1-1
CASALPEGKDQPQHF	TGTGCCAGCGCGCTGCCGGAGGGGAAAGATCAGCCCCAGCATTTT	-	-	TRBV21-1	TRBJ1-5
CASSLSPATNEKLFF	TGCGCCAGCAGCTTGTCCCCGGCAACTAATGAAAAACTGTTTTTT	-	-	TRBV5-1	TRBJ1-4
CASRFTGVTEAFF	TGTGCCAGCAGGTTCACAGGGGTAACTGAAGCTTTCTTT	once	TRBD1	TRBV27	TRBJ1-1
CASSIDPLGSYEQYF	TGTGCCAGTAGTATAGACCCGTTGGGGTCCTACGAGCAGTACTTC	-	-	TRBV19	TRBJ2-7
CASSLFSGGNNNEQFF	TGTGCCAGCAGTCTTTTTAGCGGGGGAAATAACAATGAGCAGTTCTTC	-	TRBD2	TRBV9	TRBJ2-1
CASSEGASGIYEQFF	TGCGCCAGCAGTGAAGGGGCTAGCGGGATCTATGAGCAGTTCTTC	-	TRBD2	TRBV10-2	TRBJ2-1
CASKSGTGGSYEQYF	TGTGCCAGCAAATCCGGGACAGGGGGATCTTACGAGCAGTACTTC	-	TRBD1	TRBV2	TRBJ2-7
CASSWGLAGGLGELFF	TGTGCCAGCAGCTGGGGACTAGCGGGAGGTCTCGGGGAGCTGTTTTTT	-	TRBD2	TRBV13	TRBJ2-2
CASSVGEVTSGQETQYF	TGTGCCAGCAGCGTAGGTGAAGTGACTAGCGGTCAAGAGACCCAGTACTTC	-	TRBD2	TRBV9	TRBJ2-5
CASSRDYNNEQFF	TGCGCCAGCAGCCGGGACTATAACAATGAGCAGTTCTTC	-	TRBD2	TRBV4-1	TRBJ2-1
CSATLGSQAFF	TGCAGTGCGACCTTGGGCTCCCAAGCTTTCTTT	few	-	TRBV20-1	TRBJ1-1
CASSEYNSPSTGELFF	TGTGCCAGCAGTGAATATAATAGCCCAAGCACCGGGGAGCTGTTTTTT	once	-	TRBV25-1	TRBJ2-2